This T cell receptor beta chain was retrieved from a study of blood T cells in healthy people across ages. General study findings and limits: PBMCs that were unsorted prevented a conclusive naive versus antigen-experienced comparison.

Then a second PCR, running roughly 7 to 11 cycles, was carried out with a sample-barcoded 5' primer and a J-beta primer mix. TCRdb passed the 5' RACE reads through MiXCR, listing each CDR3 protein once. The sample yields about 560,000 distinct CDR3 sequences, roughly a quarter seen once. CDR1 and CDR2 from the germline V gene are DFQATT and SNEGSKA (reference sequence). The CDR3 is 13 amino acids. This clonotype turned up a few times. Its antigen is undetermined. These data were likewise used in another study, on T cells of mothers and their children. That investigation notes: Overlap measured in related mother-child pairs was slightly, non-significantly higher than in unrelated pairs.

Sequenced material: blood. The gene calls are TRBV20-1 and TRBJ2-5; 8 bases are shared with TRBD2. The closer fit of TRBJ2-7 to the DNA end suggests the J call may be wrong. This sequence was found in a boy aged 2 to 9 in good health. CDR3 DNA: TGCAGTGCCACGGGACTAGACGATTACGAGCAGTACTTC. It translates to CSATGLDDYEQYF.